Following are 11 T cell receptor beta chains from one sample sequenced in a study of blood T cell repertoires in COVID-19. Only in-frame clones appear in the TCRdb table, and some are missing; sequencing was by immunoSEQ multiplex PCR. The repertoire holds over 150,000 clones, with around nine tenths as singletons. The sequenced material came from peripheral blood. The origin of the receptors is an older woman with COVID-19, enrolled during active disease.

This rearrangement joins TRBV5-1 to TRBJ2-7; D might be TRBD1 (5 bases). Germline CDR1 is SGHRS and CDR2 is YFSETQ. V lost 3 bases to trimming and J lost 1 base, with 14 bases between them. The CDR3 runs to 15 residues. Here the CDR3 reads CASSWGRVESYEQYF. CDR3 DNA: TGCGCCAGCAGCTGGGGCAGGGTAGAATCCTACGAGCAGTACTTC. Full variable domain (missing parts from reference TRBV5-1 and TRBJ2-7): KAGVTQTPRYLIKTRGQQVTLSCSPISGHRSVSWYQQTPGQGLQFLFEYFSETQRNKGNFPGRFSGRQFSNSRSEMNVSTLELGDSALYLCASSWGRVESYEQYFGPGTRLTVT.

The J gene is TRBJ1-2, the V gene TRBV4-1; TRBD1 matches at 10 bases. CDR1 and CDR2 (germline): MGHRA, YSYEKL. V was clipped by 0 bases and J by 5 bases; unmatched bases: 9. The CDR3 consists of 17 residues. The CDR3 nucleotides are TGCGCCAGCAGCCAAGATCTATCCGGGACAGGGGATTATGGCTACACCTTC. Residues: CASSQDLSGTGDYGYTF.

The chain joins TRBV4-1 to TRBJ2-2, with 8 bases that match TRBD1. V shed 4 bases and J 3 bases; nucleotides not matched to a gene: 4. Per the germline V gene, CDR1 is MGHRA and CDR2 is YSYEKL. This CDR3 spans 15 amino acids. The CDR3 sequence: CASSRGQGYTGELFF. The CDR3 DNA reads as TGCGCCAGCAGCCGAGGACAGGGTTACACCGGGGAGCTGTTTTTT.

This sequence joins TRBV6-2 or TRBV6-3 and TRBJ1-5, with no clear D. V was trimmed by 5 bases and J by 10 bases, leaving 9 bases between them. The CDR3 contains 11 residues. Germline V gene sequence: CDR1 MNHEY, CDR2 SVGEGT. CDR3 amino acids: CASSPPGPQHF. The CDR3 DNA follows: TGTGCCAGCAGTCCCCCGGGACCCCAGCATTTT.

CDR3 loop: CASRLTAYTEAFF. CDR3 nucleotides: TGTGCCAGCAGGCTGACAGCTTACACTGAAGCTTTCTTT. This chain links TRBV6-5 with TRBJ1-1; tentative D call: TRBD1 (5 bases). CDR3 size: 13 residues. CDR1 and CDR2 (germline): MNHEY, SVGAGI. Trimming took off 6 bases at V and 3 bases at J, with 11 bases between the two ends.

The genes are TRBV3-1 (or the pseudogene TRBV3-2) and TRBJ2-1, with D possibly being TRBD1 (5 bases). Germline V CDR1 and CDR2: LGHDT, YNNKEL (reference sequence). The CDR3 extends over 14 amino acids. Trimming stripped 3 bases from V and 4 bases from J, with 10 bases between. In DNA, the CDR3 is TGTGCCAGCAGCCATCAGGGCGGATACAATGAGCAGTTCTTC. Translated, it gives CASSHQGGYNEQFF.

The CDR3 DNA follows: TGTGCCAGCAGCTTATTTAGCGAAAAACTGTTTTTT. This encodes CASSLFSEKLFF. The rearrangement links TRBV11-3 to TRBJ1-4, with D uncertain. Trimming shortened V by 2 bases and J by 8 bases, and 6 bases separated the two germline ends. The CDR3 covers 12 residues. Germline CDR1 and CDR2: SGHNT and YENEEA.

The chain links TRBV11-3 to TRBJ2-7; TRBD1 matches at 10 bases. Trimming at V came to 6 bases and at J to 6 bases, leaving 11 bases not matched to a gene. From germline, CDR1 is SGHNT and CDR2 YENEEA. This CDR3 is 15 amino acids long. CDR3 in DNA: TGTGCCAGCAGACGCTCCGGGACAGGGGACAGCGAGCAGTACTTC. Protein sequence: CASRRSGTGDSEQYF.

The chain recombines TRBV12-5 with TRBJ1-1, with 8 bases aligning to TRBD1. V lost 2 bases to trimming and J lost 7 bases; unmatched junction nucleotides: 3. CDR3 length: 13 amino acids. Germline V CDR1 and CDR2: LGHNT, FRNRAP. CDR3 nucleotide sequence: TGTGCTAGTGGTTTGACAGGGGGAAGTGAAGCTTTCTTT. It is translated as CASGLTGGSEAFF.

This clone was detected once. CDR3: CASSRGGKLFF. CDR3 DNA sequence: TGTGCCAGCAGCCGAGGTGGAAAACTGTTTTTT. The chain uses TRBV7-9 and TRBJ1-4, with no clear D. Germline CDR1 is SEHNR and CDR2 is FQNEAQ (reference sequence). Between the trimmed V and J ends, which lost 5 bases and 10 bases, there was a span of 8 bases. This CDR3 comprises 11 residues.

J is TRBJ2-5 and V is TRBV6-6, with D perhaps TRBD1 (6 bases). The germline CDR1 and CDR2 sequences are MNHNY and SVGAGI (reference sequence). V lost 6 bases and J 7 bases, leaving 18 bases between the germline ends. This CDR3 region has 14 residues. The CDR3 reads CASRPPGQKGTQYF. In DNA form, the CDR3 reads TGTGCCAGCAGACCCCCCGGACAGAAGGGGACCCAGTACTTC.